These T cell receptor beta chains were read from a single sample in a study of control samples from healthy donors and cancer patients. The protocol was immunoSEQ multiplex PCR, while the TCRdb copy is restricted to in-frame clones and leaves out a portion. The data contain 150,000 to 200,000 clones, about 91% of them seen just once; the ten biggest clones take up over 1.5%. The sample consisted of blood. These receptors came from a man younger than 30 in good health. Each CDR3 is given with its conserved first and last residue. Fields, in order: D gene, V gene, J gene, clone size, CDR3 protein, CDR3 DNA. D genes are given only for firm matches. Not all rows give a size; the values are once, few, many and, for expanded clones, a class.

D gene: NA
V gene: TRBV12-3/TRBV12-4
J gene: TRBJ2-1
clone size: NA
CDR3 protein: CASSSPYNEQFF
CDR3 DNA: TGTGCCAGCAGTTCGCCTTACAATGAGCAGTTCTTC

D gene: TRBD1
V gene: TRBV18
J gene: TRBJ1-1
clone size: once
CDR3 protein: CASSPGQAYTEAFF
CDR3 DNA: TGTGCCAGCTCCCCGGGACAGGCTTACACTGAAGCTTTCTTT

D gene: TRBD1
V gene: TRBV6-5
J gene: TRBJ1-1
clone size: few
CDR3 protein: CASSNRGRGTEAFF
CDR3 DNA: TGTGCCAGCAGTAACAGGGGGCGGGGAACTGAAGCTTTCTTT

D gene: TRBD1
V gene: TRBV24-1
J gene: TRBJ1-6
clone size: NA
CDR3 protein: CATSDGNQGADSPLHF
CDR3 DNA: TGTGCCACCAGTGATGGTAACCAGGGGGCTGATTCACCCCTCCACTTT

D gene: TRBD2
V gene: TRBV9
J gene: TRBJ2-1
clone size: NA
CDR3 protein: CASSVAGGWGFAQFF
CDR3 DNA: TGTGCCAGCAGCGTAGCCGGGGGGTGGGGTTTTGCGCAGTTCTTC

D gene: NA
V gene: TRBV28
J gene: TRBJ1-4
clone size: NA
CDR3 protein: CASSLKEGFFETGKLFF
CDR3 DNA: TGTGCCAGCAGTTTGAAGGAGGGATTCTTCGAAACGGGAAAACTGTTTTTT

D gene: NA
V gene: TRBV28
J gene: TRBJ2-2
clone size: NA
CDR3 protein: CASRQDGPNTGELFF
CDR3 DNA: TGTGCCAGCAGGCAAGACGGACCGAACACCGGGGAGCTGTTTTTT

D gene: NA
V gene: TRBV7-9
J gene: TRBJ1-1
clone size: NA
CDR3 protein: CASSFTQAAEGAFF
CDR3 DNA: TGTGCCAGCAGCTTTACCCAGGCGGCGGAGGGTGCTTTCTTT

D gene: NA
V gene: TRBV3-1/TRBV3-2
J gene: TRBJ2-7
clone size: NA
CDR3 protein: CASSHLGRSYEQYF
CDR3 DNA: TGTGCCAGCAGCCACCTGGGGCGCTCCTACGAGCAGTACTTC

D gene: NA
V gene: TRBV4-1
J gene: TRBJ2-3
clone size: NA
CDR3 protein: CASSQAGSTDTQYF
CDR3 DNA: TGCGCCAGCAGCCAAGCGGGGAGCACAGATACGCAGTATTTT

D gene: NA
V gene: TRBV12-3/TRBV12-4
J gene: TRBJ2-3
clone size: few
CDR3 protein: CASSSYLSTQYF
CDR3 DNA: TGTGCCAGCAGCTCTTATCTAAGCACGCAGTATTTT

D gene: NA
V gene: TRBV3-1/TRBV3-2
J gene: TRBJ1-5
clone size: few
CDR3 protein: CASSQHRDPSLAQHF
CDR3 DNA: TGTGCCAGCAGCCAACACCGGGATCCCAGTCTGGCCCAGCATTTT

D gene: TRBD1
V gene: TRBV7-9
J gene: TRBJ2-7
clone size: NA
CDR3 protein: CASSLAGQGAENEQYF
CDR3 DNA: TGTGCCAGCAGCTTGGCGGGACAGGGGGCCGAAAACGAGCAGTACTTC

D gene: NA
V gene: TRBV3-1/TRBV3-2
J gene: TRBJ2-7
clone size: NA
CDR3 protein: CASRRSHYGSYEQYF
CDR3 DNA: TGTGCCAGCAGGCGGAGCCATTACGGCTCCTACGAGCAGTACTTC

D gene: NA
V gene: TRBV13
J gene: TRBJ1-2
clone size: NA
CDR3 protein: CASSSAGVTNGYTF
CDR3 DNA: TGTGCCAGCAGCTCGGCTGGGGTTACTAATGGCTACACCTTC

D gene: NA
V gene: TRBV5-1
J gene: TRBJ1-2
clone size: once
CDR3 protein: CASSLERLYGYTF
CDR3 DNA: TGCGCCAGCAGCTTGGAACGGCTGTATGGCTACACCTTC

D gene: TRBD1
V gene: TRBV5-1
J gene: TRBJ1-2
clone size: NA
CDR3 protein: CASSRDRGQGGYTF
CDR3 DNA: TGCGCCAGCAGCCGCGACAGGGGGCAGGGTGGCTACACCTTC

D gene: NA
V gene: TRBV28
J gene: TRBJ1-2
clone size: NA
CDR3 protein: CASQGGSNYGYTF
CDR3 DNA: TGTGCCAGCCAAGGCGGCTCGAACTATGGCTACACCTTC

D gene: TRBD2
V gene: TRBV2
J gene: TRBJ2-3
clone size: NA
CDR3 protein: CAITGTSGETDTQYF
CDR3 DNA: TGTGCCATCACCGGGACTAGCGGGGAGACAGATACGCAGTATTTT

D gene: TRBD1
V gene: TRBV27
J gene: TRBJ2-7
clone size: NA
CDR3 protein: CASSWGYRGSYEQYF
CDR3 DNA: TGTGCCAGCAGTTGGGGGTACAGGGGCTCCTACGAGCAGTACTTC

D gene: NA
V gene: TRBV9
J gene: TRBJ2-7
clone size: NA
CDR3 protein: CASSAEGVRREQYF
CDR3 DNA: TGTGCCAGCAGCGCAGAGGGGGTTCGGAGAGAGCAGTACTTC

D gene: TRBD2
V gene: TRBV7-8
J gene: TRBJ2-7
clone size: NA
CDR3 protein: CASTISGGAVYEQYF
CDR3 DNA: TGTGCCAGCACCATAAGCGGGGGGGCCGTCTACGAGCAGTACTTC

D gene: TRBD1
V gene: TRBV7-9
J gene: TRBJ2-5
clone size: NA
CDR3 protein: CASSPTGKQETQYF
CDR3 DNA: TGTGCCAGCAGTCCGACAGGGAAGCAAGAGACCCAGTACTTC

D gene: TRBD2
V gene: TRBV27
J gene: TRBJ2-2
clone size: NA
CDR3 protein: CASSLAGGNTGELFF
CDR3 DNA: TGTGCCAGCAGTTTAGCGGGGGGGAACACCGGGGAGCTGTTTTTT

D gene: NA
V gene: TRBV7-8
J gene: TRBJ2-2
clone size: NA
CDR3 protein: CASSYQTANTGELFF
CDR3 DNA: TGTGCCAGCAGCTATCAGACGGCGAACACCGGGGAGCTGTTTTTT

D gene: TRBD2
V gene: TRBV3-1/TRBV3-2
J gene: TRBJ2-7
clone size: NA
CDR3 protein: CASSQDERGFREQYF
CDR3 DNA: TGTGCCAGCAGCCAAGATGAGCGGGGGTTCCGTGAGCAGTACTTC

D gene: NA
V gene: TRBV30
J gene: TRBJ1-5
clone size: NA
CDR3 protein: CAWSPTGTSNQPQHF
CDR3 DNA: TGTGCCTGGTCTCCCACCGGGACAAGCAATCAGCCCCAGCATTTT

D gene: NA
V gene: TRBV5-1
J gene: TRBJ2-7
clone size: NA
CDR3 protein: CASTNSAPDGEQYF
CDR3 DNA: TGCGCCAGCACCAACTCCGCACCCGACGGGGAGCAGTACTTC

D gene: TRBD2
V gene: TRBV9
J gene: TRBJ2-1
clone size: NA
CDR3 protein: CASSAIAGGGDEQFF
CDR3 DNA: TGTGCCAGCAGCGCCATAGCGGGGGGCGGGGATGAGCAGTTCTTC

D gene: TRBD2
V gene: TRBV7-2
J gene: TRBJ2-1
clone size: NA
CDR3 protein: CASSSGLGGSYNEQFF
CDR3 DNA: TGTGCCAGCAGCTCAGGACTAGGCGGCTCCTACAATGAGCAGTTCTTC

D gene: NA
V gene: TRBV28
J gene: TRBJ1-1
clone size: NA
CDR3 protein: CATGLTEAFF
CDR3 DNA: TGTGCCACGGGACTCACTGAAGCTTTCTTT

D gene: NA
V gene: TRBV7-2
J gene: TRBJ2-3
clone size: NA
CDR3 protein: CASRSSTDTQYF
CDR3 DNA: TGTGCCAGCAGGTCTAGCACAGATACGCAGTATTTT

D gene: TRBD2
V gene: TRBV28
J gene: TRBJ2-3
clone size: NA
CDR3 protein: CASSLLAGVTDTQYF
CDR3 DNA: TGTGCCAGCAGTTTGCTAGCGGGGGTCACAGATACGCAGTATTTT